This entry describes one T cell receptor beta chain. Its antigen is unidentified. The data were produced by immunoSEQ multiplex PCR, yet TCRdb's version contains in-frame clones alone and is incomplete. Among 86,000 or so clones listed, under 95% were seen once. These data are taken from a study of T cell responses to AZD1222 COVID-19 vaccine. Findings of the study overall: Recipients of AZD1222 seropositive at baseline numbered only 5 to 7.

The V segment lost 7 bases and the J segment 5 bases; nucleotides outside the gene matches: 4. Germline V gives CDR1 DFQATT, CDR2 SNEGSKA (reference sequence). This CDR3 spans 11 amino acids. The sample was peripheral blood, taken 28 days after the second AZD1222 dose. The chain has TRBV20-1 and TRBJ2-5, with 7 bases lining up with TRBD2. The sequence derives from an adult who received the AZD1222 COVID-19 vaccine. The CDR3: CSEAGRETQYF. CDR3 in DNA: TGCAGTGAAGCGGGGAGGGAGACCCAGTACTTC.